This T cell receptor beta chain is from a study of patients and donors after allogeneic stem cell transplantation. Via MiXCR, TCRdb re-called the RT-PCR reads, giving one row per CDR3 protein. Of 900,000 to 1,000,000 distinct CDR3 sequences listed, around 17% were seen once; the top ten hold roughly 6%. The source is a human donor who was either an allogeneic HSCT recipient or a stem cell or donor lymphocyte infusion donor (not recorded which). It is not recorded whose cells these are; they may come from a transplant donor. Input material: blood, either unsorted or a sorted T cell fraction (not recorded which).

CDR3 sequence (DNA): TGTGCCAGCAGTTTATCAGGTCAGGGGGCTATATACGAGCAGTACTTC. Translated, it gives CASSLSGQGAIYEQYF. The rearrangement uses TRBV27 and TRBJ2-7; the match to TRBD1 covers 8 bases. With V trimmed by 0 bases and J by 4 bases, 8 bases remained unmatched. The CDR3 totals 16 residues. Germline V gives CDR1 MNHEY, CDR2 SMNVEV (reference sequence).